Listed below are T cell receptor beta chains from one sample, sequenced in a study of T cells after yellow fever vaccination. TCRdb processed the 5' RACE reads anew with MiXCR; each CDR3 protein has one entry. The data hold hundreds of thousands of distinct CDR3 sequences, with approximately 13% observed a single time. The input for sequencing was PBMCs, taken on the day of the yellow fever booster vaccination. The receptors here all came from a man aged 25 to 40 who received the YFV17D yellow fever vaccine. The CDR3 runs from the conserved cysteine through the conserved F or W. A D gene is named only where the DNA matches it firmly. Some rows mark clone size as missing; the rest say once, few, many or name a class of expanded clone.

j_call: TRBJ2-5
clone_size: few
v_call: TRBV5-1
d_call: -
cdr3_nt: TGCGCCAGCAGCTTGGCAGGGAATGAGGAGACCCAGTACTTC
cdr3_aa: CASSLAGNEETQYF

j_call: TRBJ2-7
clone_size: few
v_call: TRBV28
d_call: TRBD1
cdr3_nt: TGTGCCAGCAGACCCGCCGGGACAGGGTTTTACGAGCAGTACTTC
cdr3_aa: CASRPAGTGFYEQYF

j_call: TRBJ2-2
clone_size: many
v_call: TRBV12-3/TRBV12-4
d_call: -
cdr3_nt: TGTGCCAGCAGTTTTGTCCGGGGCGACTCCGGGGAGCTGTTTTTT
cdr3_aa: CASSFVRGDSGELFF

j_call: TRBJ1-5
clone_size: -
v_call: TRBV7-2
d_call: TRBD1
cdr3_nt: TGTGCCAGCAGCACCTGGACAGGAGGGCCCCAGCATTTT
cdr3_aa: CASSTWTGGPQHF

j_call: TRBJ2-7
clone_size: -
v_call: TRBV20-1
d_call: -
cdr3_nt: TGCAGTGCTATTCGAATTAGTGGGTACGAGCAGTACTTC
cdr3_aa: CSAIRISGYEQYF

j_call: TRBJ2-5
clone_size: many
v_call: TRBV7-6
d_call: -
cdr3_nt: TGTGCCAGCAGCTTTACCGGACAGAGGGAGACCCAGTACTTC
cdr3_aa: CASSFTGQRETQYF

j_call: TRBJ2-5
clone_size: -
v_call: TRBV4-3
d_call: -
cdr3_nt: TGCGCCAGCAGCCAAGACGAGGTCCAGACCCAGTACTTC
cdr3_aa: CASSQDEVQTQYF

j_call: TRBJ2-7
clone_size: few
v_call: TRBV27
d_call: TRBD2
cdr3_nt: TGTGCCAGCCACCTAGCGGGGGAGACCTACGAGCAGTACTTC
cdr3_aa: CASHLAGETYEQYF

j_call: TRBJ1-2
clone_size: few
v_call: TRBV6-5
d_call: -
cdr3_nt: TGTGCCAGCATTAAGGTGGACAGCCGCTATGGCTACACCTTC
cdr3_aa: CASIKVDSRYGYTF

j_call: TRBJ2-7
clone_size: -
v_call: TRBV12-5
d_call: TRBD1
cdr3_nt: TGTGCTAGTGGTGCCGGGACAGGGGGTATCACGGCGGGTAGCTACGAGCAGTACTTC
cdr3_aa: CASGAGTGGITAGSYEQYF

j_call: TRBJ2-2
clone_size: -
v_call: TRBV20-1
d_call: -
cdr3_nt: TGCAGTGCTCCGGACATACCCGGGGGGCTGTTTTTT
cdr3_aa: CSAPDIPGGLFF

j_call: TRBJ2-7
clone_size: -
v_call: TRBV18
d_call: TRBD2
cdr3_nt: TGTGCCAGCTCCCTAGCGGGATTTTCCTACGAGCAGTACTTC
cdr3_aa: CASSLAGFSYEQYF

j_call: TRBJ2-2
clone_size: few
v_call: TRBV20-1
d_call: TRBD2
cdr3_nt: TGCAGTGCTAGTGATAGCCTAGCGGGAGCCAACGGGGAGCTGTTTTTT
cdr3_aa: CSASDSLAGANGELFF

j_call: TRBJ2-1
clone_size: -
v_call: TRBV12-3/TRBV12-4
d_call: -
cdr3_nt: TGTGCCAGCAGCGTCGGACCGGGAAGGCAGTTCTTC
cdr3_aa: CASSVGPGRQFF

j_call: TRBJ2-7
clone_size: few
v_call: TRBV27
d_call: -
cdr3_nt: TGTGCCAGCGGATCTCTGGGGAAGCAGTACTTC
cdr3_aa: CASGSLGKQYF

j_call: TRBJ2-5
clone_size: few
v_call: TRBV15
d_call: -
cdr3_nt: TGTGCCACCGCGATCGGGGGTGGAGAGACCCAGTACTTC
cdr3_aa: CATAIGGGETQYF

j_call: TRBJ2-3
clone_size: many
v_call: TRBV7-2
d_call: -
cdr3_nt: TGTGCCAGCACCTTAGGGCGGGGCACAGATACGCAGTATTTT
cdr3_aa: CASTLGRGTDTQYF

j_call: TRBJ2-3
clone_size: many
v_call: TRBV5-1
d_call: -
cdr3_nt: TGTGCCAGCAGTCTAGAAGGCACAGATACGCAGTATTTT
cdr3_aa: CASSLEGTDTQYF

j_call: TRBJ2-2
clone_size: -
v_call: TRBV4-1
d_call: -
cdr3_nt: TGCGCCAGCAGCCCCACCATGCAGGCCGGGGAGCTGTTTTTT
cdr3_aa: CASSPTMQAGELFF

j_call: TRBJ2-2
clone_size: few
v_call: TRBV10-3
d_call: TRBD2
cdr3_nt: TGTGCCATCAGGCAGGGACTAGCGGGAGGTCCAAGCACCGGGGAGCTGTTTTTT
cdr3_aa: CAIRQGLAGGPSTGELFF

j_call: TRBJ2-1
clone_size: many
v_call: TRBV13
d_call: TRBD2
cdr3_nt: TGTGCCAGCAGCACACTAGCGCGGGAGGATCCGAACTCCTACAATGAGCAGTTCTTC
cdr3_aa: CASSTLAREDPNSYNEQFF

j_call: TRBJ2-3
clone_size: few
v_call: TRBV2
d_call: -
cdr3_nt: TGTGCCACCTACGCCTGGGCTAGTCTAGGAGATACGCAGTATTTT
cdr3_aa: CATYAWASLGDTQYF

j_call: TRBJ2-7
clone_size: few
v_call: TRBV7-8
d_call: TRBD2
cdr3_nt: TGTGCCAGCTGCTGGGGGGCTAGCGGGAGAGTACCCCCCTACGAGCAGTACTTC
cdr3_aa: CASCWGASGRVPPYEQYF

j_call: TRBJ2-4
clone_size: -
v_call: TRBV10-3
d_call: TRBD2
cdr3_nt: TGTGCCATCAGTGTAGGGACTAGCGGAGGAAACATTCAGTACTTC
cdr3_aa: CAISVGTSGGNIQYF

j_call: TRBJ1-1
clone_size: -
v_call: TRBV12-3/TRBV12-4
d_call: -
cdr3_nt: TGTGCCAGCAGTTTGATGGGGGTAGCTTTCTTT
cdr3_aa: CASSLMGVAFF

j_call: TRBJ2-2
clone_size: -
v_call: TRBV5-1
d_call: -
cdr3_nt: TGCGCCAGCCGCAGCCTTTCGAACACCGGGGAGCTGTTTTTT
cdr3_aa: CASRSLSNTGELFF

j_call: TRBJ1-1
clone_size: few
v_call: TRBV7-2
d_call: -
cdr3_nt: TGTGCCAGCAGCTTAGAGGGTACAGGGAACACTGAAGCTTTCTTT
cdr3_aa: CASSLEGTGNTEAFF

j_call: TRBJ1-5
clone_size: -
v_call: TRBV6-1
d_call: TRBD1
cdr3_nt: TGTGCCAGCAGAGCAGGGGGTCGGGGAAATCAGCCCCAGCATTTT
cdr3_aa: CASRAGGRGNQPQHF

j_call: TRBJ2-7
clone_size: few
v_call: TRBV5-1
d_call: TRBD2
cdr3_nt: TGCGCCAGCAGCTTGGTAGCGGGGACCACCTACGAGCAGTACTTC
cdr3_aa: CASSLVAGTTYEQYF

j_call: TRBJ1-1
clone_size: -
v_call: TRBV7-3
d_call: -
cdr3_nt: TGTGCCAGCAGCCACCCGGGACCAAGGGAAGCTTTCTTT
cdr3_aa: CASSHPGPREAFF

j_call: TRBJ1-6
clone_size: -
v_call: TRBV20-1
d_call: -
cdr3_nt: TGCAGTGCTAGAGATAACAGGGAAAGATCACCCCTCCACTTT
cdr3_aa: CSARDNRERSPLHF

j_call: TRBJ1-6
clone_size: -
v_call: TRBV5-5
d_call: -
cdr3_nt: TGTGCCAGCAGCTGGACAGACTCCTCTAATTCACCCCTCCACTTT
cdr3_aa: CASSWTDSSNSPLHF

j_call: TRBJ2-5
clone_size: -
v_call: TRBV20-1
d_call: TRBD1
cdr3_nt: TGCAGTGCTGCTGGGACAGCTCAAGAGACCCAGTACTTC
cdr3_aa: CSAAGTAQETQYF

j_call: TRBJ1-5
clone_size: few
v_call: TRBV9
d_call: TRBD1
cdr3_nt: TGTGCCAGCAGCGTAGACGAAGAGGGGGCGGTTGAACAGCCCCAGCATTTT
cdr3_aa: CASSVDEEGAVEQPQHF

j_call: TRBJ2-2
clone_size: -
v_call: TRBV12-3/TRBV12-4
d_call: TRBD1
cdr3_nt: TGTGCCAGCAGTCCCGGGACAGAGACCACCGGGGTGCTGTTTTTT
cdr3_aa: CASSPGTETTGVLFF

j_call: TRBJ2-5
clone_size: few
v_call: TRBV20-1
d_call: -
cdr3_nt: TGCAGTGCTAGAGGTCGGACCCAGGGTGGGGAGACCCAGTACTTC
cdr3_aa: CSARGRTQGGETQYF

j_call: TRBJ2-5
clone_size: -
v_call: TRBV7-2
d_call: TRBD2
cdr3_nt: TGTGCCAGCAGCAGGGGACTAAGGGCGGAGACCCAGTACTTC
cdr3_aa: CASSRGLRAETQYF

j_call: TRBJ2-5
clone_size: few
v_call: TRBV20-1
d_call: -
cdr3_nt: TGCAGTGTAGTACCAGGCATGTTGGGGGAGACCCAGTACTTC
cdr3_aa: CSVVPGMLGETQYF

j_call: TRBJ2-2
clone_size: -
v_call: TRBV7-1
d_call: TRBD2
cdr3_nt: TGTGCCAGCAGCTCCCTGACTAGCGAATTACACACCGGGGAGCTGTTTTTT
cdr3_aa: CASSSLTSELHTGELFF

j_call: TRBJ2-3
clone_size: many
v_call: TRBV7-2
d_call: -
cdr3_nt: TGTGCCAGCAGCTTACGGGGTAGCACAGATACGCAGTATTTT
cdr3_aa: CASSLRGSTDTQYF

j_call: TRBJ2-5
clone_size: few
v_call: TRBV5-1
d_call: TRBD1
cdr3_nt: TGCGCCAGCAGCTTAATGACAGGGAAAGAGACCCAGTACTTC
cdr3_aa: CASSLMTGKETQYF

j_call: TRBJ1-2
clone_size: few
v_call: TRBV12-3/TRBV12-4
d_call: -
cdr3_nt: TGTGCCAGCAGCGGGCAATCTAACTATGGCTACACCTTC
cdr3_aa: CASSGQSNYGYTF

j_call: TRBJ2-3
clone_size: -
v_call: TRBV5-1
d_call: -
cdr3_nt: TGCGCCAGCAGCTGGGTACGAGATACGCAGTATTTT
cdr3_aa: CASSWVRDTQYF

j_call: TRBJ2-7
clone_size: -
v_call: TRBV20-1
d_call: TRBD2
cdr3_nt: TGCAGTGCTAGTTTCCTTAGCGGGTTCAGGAACGAGCAGTACTTC
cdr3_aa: CSASFLSGFRNEQYF

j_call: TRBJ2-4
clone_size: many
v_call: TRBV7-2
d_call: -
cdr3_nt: TGTGCCAGCAGCTCTCTCGAGAAAAAAAACATTCAGTACTTC
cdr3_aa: CASSSLEKKNIQYF

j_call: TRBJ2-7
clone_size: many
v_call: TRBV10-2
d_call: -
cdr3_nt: TGCGCCAGCGGGGGGTTACGGGAGCAGTACTTC
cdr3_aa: CASGGLREQYF

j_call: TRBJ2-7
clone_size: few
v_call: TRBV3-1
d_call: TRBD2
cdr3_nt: TGTGCCAGCAGCCAAGCGGGGAGGGTCGAGCAGTACTTC
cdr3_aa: CASSQAGRVEQYF

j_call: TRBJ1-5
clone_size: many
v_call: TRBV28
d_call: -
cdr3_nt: TGTGCCAGCAAAGGGGGGAGCAATCAGCCCCAGCATTTT
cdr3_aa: CASKGGSNQPQHF

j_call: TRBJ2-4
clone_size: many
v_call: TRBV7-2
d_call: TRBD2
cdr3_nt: TGTGCCAGCAGCTTAGCTGGACTAGACATTCAGTACTTC
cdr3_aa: CASSLAGLDIQYF